The 20 T cell receptor beta chains below all came from one sample that was sequenced in a study of cytomegalovirus exposure and HLA in healthy donors. The PCR had 60 Vbeta and 13 Jbeta primers. Assay used: immunoSEQ multiplex PCR; TCRdb lists only in-frame clones, some missing. The repertoire holds tens of thousands of clones, with about three fifths as singletons. Sample: PBMCs. These receptors all stem from a man aged 25 to 40 in good health and CMV-seronegative.

The rearrangement joins TRBV5-1 to TRBJ2-3; D is undetermined. Germline CDR1 reads SGHRS; CDR2 reads YFSETQ. The CDR3 covers 16 residues. The V end lost 0 bases, the J end lost 0 bases, and 11 bases lay between the germline ends. The CDR3 protein is CASSLDGQASTDTQYF. In DNA, the CDR3 is TGCGCCAGCAGCTTGGATGGGCAGGCTAGCACAGATACGCAGTATTTT.

A few counts support this clone. V gene TRBV14 combines with J gene TRBJ2-1; TRBD1 matches at 9 bases. The J segment lost 3 bases and the V segment lost 3 bases, leaving 9 bases of the junction unmatched. This CDR3 contains 17 residues. The germline CDR1 and CDR2 sequences are SGHDN and FVKESK. CDR3 nucleotides: TGTGCCAGCAGCCATATTACCAGACAGGGGGTCTACAATGAGCAGTTCTTC. It is translated as CASSHITRQGVYNEQFF. Full variable domain (missing parts from reference TRBV14 and TRBJ2-1): EAGVTQFPSHSVIEKGQTVTLRCDPISGHDNLYWYRRVMGKEIKFLLHFVKESKQDESGMPNNRFLAERTGGTYSTLKVQPAELEDSGVYFCASSHITRQGVYNEQFFGPGTRLTVL.

This sequence joins TRBV7-9 and TRBJ1-4, with 8 bases identical to TRBD1. The CDR3 has 12 residues. J lost 8 bases, V lost 4 bases, and 0 bases had no gene match. Per germline, CDR1 SEHNR and CDR2 FQNEAQ (reference sequence). The CDR3 sequence is CASSWTGEKLFF. CDR3 nucleotides: TGTGCCAGCAGCTGGACAGGGGAAAAACTGTTTTTT. Complete variable domain (other parts from reference TRBV7-9 and TRBJ1-4): DTGVSQNPRHKITKRGQNVTFRCDPISEHNRLYWYRQTLGQGPEFLTYFQNEAQLEKSRLLSDRFSAERPKGSFSTLEIQRTEQGDSAMYLCASSWTGEKLFFGSGTQLSVL.

The chain combines TRBV19 with TRBJ2-2, with 9 bases identical to TRBD2. The CDR3 has 19 amino acids. Germline CDR1 and CDR2: LNHDA and SQIVND (reference sequence). V was clipped by 2 bases and J by 5 bases; unmatched bases: 15. Here the CDR3 DNA reads TGTGCCAGTAGTATAAGGGGGCTAGCGGGAAAAGTCTCTACCGGGGAGCTGTTTTTT. Amino acids: CASSIRGLAGKVSTGELFF. The full variable domain, its missing parts supplied by reference TRBV19 and TRBJ2-2, is DGGITQSPKYLFRKEGQNVTLSCEQNLNHDAMYWYRQDPGQGLRLIYYSQIVNDFQKGDIAEGYSVSREKKESFPLTVTSAQKNPTAFYLCASSIRGLAGKVSTGELFFGEGSRLTVL.

J is TRBJ1-1 and V is TRBV9, with 7 bases matching TRBD1. Trimming removed 2 bases from V and 4 bases from J; junction bases left unmatched: 8. In germline, CDR1 is SGDLS, CDR2 YYNGEE. The CDR3 has 15 amino acids. Written as DNA, the CDR3 is TGTGCCAGCAGCGTTTCAGGGGGGTACGGCACTGAAGCTTTCTTT. This gives the protein CASSVSGGYGTEAFF.

The V and J genes are TRBV21-1 and TRBJ1-5; the table names TRBD1, a call not compared with the DNA. TRBV21-1 represents a pseudogene. CDR3 size: 12 residues. The CDR3 here is CASKDNNQPQHF. In DNA, the CDR3 is TGTGCCAGCAAGGACAACAATCAGCCCCAGCATTTT.

The CDR3 loop is CASSVGLTWVGAQYF. The CDR3 region has the DNA TGTGCCAGCAGCGTAGGTCTAACGTGGGTAGGGGCCCAGTACTTC. The V gene is TRBV9, the J gene TRBJ2-5, with TRBD1 as a possible D gene (5 bases). This CDR3 has 15 residues. The V and J ends lost 0 bases and 9 bases respectively, with 18 bases between them. Looked up from germline, CDR1 is SGDLS and CDR2 is YYNGEE. Full variable domain (remainder filled in from reference TRBV9 and TRBJ2-5): DSGVTQTPKHLITATGQRVTLRCSPRSGDLSVYWYQQSLDQGLQFLIQYYNGEERAKGNILERFSAQQFPDLHSELNLSSLELGDSALYFCASSVGLTWVGAQYFGPGTRLLVL.

The chain recombines TRBV14 with TRBJ1-2; a possible D gene is TRBD1 (5 bases). The germline V gene has CDR1 SGHDN and CDR2 FVKESK. Trimming shortened V by 4 bases and J by 6 bases, and 12 bases separated the two germline ends. CDR3 length: 13 residues. The CDR3 DNA sequence: TGTGCCAGCAGCCGCATAGACAGTAATGGCTACACCTTC. This translates into CASSRIDSNGYTF.

The chain combines TRBV7-9 with TRBJ2-1; 10 bases line up with TRBD2. CDR3 size: 17 residues. J was trimmed by 1 base and V by 3 bases; bases with no gene match: 6. Germline values: CDR1 SEHNR, CDR2 FQNEAQ (reference sequence). The CDR3 is CASSFNSGRPSYNEQFF. CDR3 sequence (DNA): TGTGCCAGCAGCTTCAATAGCGGGAGGCCTTCCTACAATGAGCAGTTCTTC.

V usage is TRBV4-1 and J usage is TRBJ2-1; D remains ambiguous. V shed 2 bases and J shed 0 bases, with 8 bases lying between them. Per germline, CDR1 MGHRA and CDR2 YSYEKL. The CDR3 contains 15 residues. CDR3: CASSQPSGSYNEQFF. In DNA, the CDR3 is TGCGCCAGCAGCCAACCGTCGGGCTCCTACAATGAGCAGTTCTTC.

This clone was picked up a small number of times. The genes are TRBV6-4 and TRBJ2-2; D not certain. The CDR3 runs to 14 residues. Trimming left V 6 bases short and J 5 bases short, with 13 bases between. Germline V gene sequence: CDR1 MRHNA, CDR2 SNTAGT. The CDR3 DNA sequence: TGTGCCAGCAGCCAAAACTCTGATACCGGGGAGCTGTTTTTT. This gives the protein CASSQNSDTGELFF.

The CDR3 sequence is CASPPQREEGNEQFF. The CDR3 coding sequence is TGTGCCAGCCCCCCCCAGCGGGAGGAGGGCAATGAGCAGTTCTTC. The rearrangement links TRBV2 to TRBJ2-1, with 9 nucleotides matching TRBD2. The CDR3 runs 15 residues. CDR1 and CDR2 from the germline V gene are SNHLY and FYNNEI. With V trimmed by 8 bases and J by 6 bases, 11 bases remained unmatched.

This clone was seen more than once but under ten times. V is TRBV30 and J is TRBJ1-3; no clear D gene. The CDR3 contains 13 residues. V lost 7 bases, J lost 2 bases, and 12 bases lay in between. CDR1 and CDR2 from the germline V gene are GTSNPN and SVGIG (reference sequence). The CDR3 is CASQSGTGNTIYF. CDR3 nucleotide sequence: TGTGCCTCCCAATCGGGGACTGGAAACACCATATATTTT.

The chain joins TRBV7-2 to TRBJ2-7; 8 positions agree with TRBD2. The junction had 8 bases not matched to a gene; V was cut back by 1 base and J by 0 bases. The CDR3 totals 17 residues. CDR1 and CDR2 from the germline V gene are SGHTA and FQGNSA. The CDR3 DNA sequence: TGTGCCAGCAGCTTAGGGGATCTAGCGGGTAGCTCCTACGAGCAGTACTTC. Its protein is CASSLGDLAGSSYEQYF.

This clone was observed a few times. V usage is TRBV5-4 and J usage is TRBJ2-5; the D gene is possibly TRBD2 (6 bases). The J call may not be correct, given that the DNA end is closer to TRBJ2-7. Germline V gives CDR1 SGHNT, CDR2 YYREEE (reference sequence). The CDR3 is 13 amino acids. In nucleotides, the CDR3 is TGTGCCACCTCATGGGAGGCCCCCTACGAGCAGTACTTC. This sequence encodes CATSWEAPYEQYF.

DNA for the CDR3: TGTGCCAGCAGGACTCAGGGGGTCCCACGAAGTGCTTTCTTT. Translation gives CASRTQGVPRSAFF. The rearrangement links TRBV2 to TRBJ1-1; 7 nucleotides match TRBD1. Germline CDR1 SNHLY, CDR2 FYNNEI. J lost 11 bases, V lost 6 bases, and 15 bases had no gene match. This CDR3 contains 14 residues.

The rearrangement uses TRBV19 and TRBJ1-1; no definite D call. V was shortened by 6 bases and J by 2 bases, with 4 bases between the two germline ends. Germline CDR1 and CDR2: LNHDA and SQIVND (reference sequence). The CDR3 is 11 residues long. The CDR3 region has the DNA TGTGCCAGTAGCCCTAACACTGAAGCTTTCTTT. Translation gives CASSPNTEAFF.

This sequence joins TRBV28 and TRBJ2-6; unclear D gene. The germline gives CDR1 MDHEN, CDR2 SYDVKM. The ends were cut back, 2 bases at V and 1 base at J, with 6 bases in the middle. The CDR3 is made up of 15 amino acids. CDR3 in amino acids: CASSLIESGANVLTF. CDR3 DNA sequence: TGTGCCAGCAGTTTAATCGAGTCTGGGGCCAACGTCCTGACTTTC. Full variable domain (rest looked up from reference TRBV28 and TRBJ2-6): DVKVTQSSRYLVKRTGEKVFLECVQDMDHENMFWYRQDPGLGLRLIYFSYDVKMKEKGDIPEGYSVSREKKERFSLILESASTNQTSMYLCASSLIESGANVLTFGAGSRLTVL.

The V gene is TRBV28, the J gene TRBJ1-2; 9 nucleotides agree with TRBD1. Germline V gene data show CDR1 as MDHEN and CDR2 as SYDVKM. V shed 8 bases and J 6 bases; nucleotides not matched to a gene: 4. The CDR3 covers 12 residues. The DNA of the CDR3 is TGTGCCAGCCGACAGGGGGGCGATGGCTACACCTTC. Its translation is CASRQGGDGYTF.

This chain joins TRBV20-1 and TRBJ2-7; D remains ambiguous. V gave up 4 bases and J gave up 0 bases, with 4 bases separating them. CDR3 length equals 11 residues. CDR1 and CDR2 from the germline V gene are DFQATT and SNEGSKA (reference sequence). In nucleotides, the CDR3 is TGCAGTGCTATGAGCTCCTACGAGCAGTACTTC. It is translated as CSAMSSYEQYF.